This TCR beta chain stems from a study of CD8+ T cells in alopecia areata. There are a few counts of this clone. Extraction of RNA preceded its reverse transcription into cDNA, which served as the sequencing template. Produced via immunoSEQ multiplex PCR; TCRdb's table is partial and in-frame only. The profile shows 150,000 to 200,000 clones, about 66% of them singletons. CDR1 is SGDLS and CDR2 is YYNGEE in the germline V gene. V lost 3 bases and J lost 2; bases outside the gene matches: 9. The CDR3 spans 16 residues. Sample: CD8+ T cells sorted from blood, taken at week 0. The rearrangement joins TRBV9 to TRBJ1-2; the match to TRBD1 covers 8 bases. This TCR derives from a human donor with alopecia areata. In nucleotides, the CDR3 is TGTGCCAGCAGCGGGGACAGGCCACTCTGGAACTATGGCTACACCTTC. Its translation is CASSGDRPLWNYGYTF. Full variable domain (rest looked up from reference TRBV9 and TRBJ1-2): DSGVTQTPKHLITATGQRVTLRCSPRSGDLSVYWYQQSLDQGLQFLIQYYNGEERAKGNILERFSAQQFPDLHSELNLSSLELGDSALYFCASSGDRPLWNYGYTFGSGTRLTVV.